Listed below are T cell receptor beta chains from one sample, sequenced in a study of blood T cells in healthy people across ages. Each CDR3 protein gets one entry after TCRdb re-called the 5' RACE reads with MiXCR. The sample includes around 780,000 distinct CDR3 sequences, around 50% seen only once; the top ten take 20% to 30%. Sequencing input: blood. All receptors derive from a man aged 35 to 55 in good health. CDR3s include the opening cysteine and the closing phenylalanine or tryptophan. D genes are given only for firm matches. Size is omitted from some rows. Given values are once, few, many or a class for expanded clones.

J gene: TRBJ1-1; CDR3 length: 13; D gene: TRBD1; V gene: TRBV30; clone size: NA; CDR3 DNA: TGTGACTGGAGTTTTCAGGGGGGCACTGAAGCTTTCTTT; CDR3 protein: CDWSFQGGTEAFF
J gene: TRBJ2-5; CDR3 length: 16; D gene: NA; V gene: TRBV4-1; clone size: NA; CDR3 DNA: TGCGCCAGCAGCCAATTTGGGACACAAAGGAGGGAGACCCAGTACTTC; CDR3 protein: CASSQFGTQRRETQYF
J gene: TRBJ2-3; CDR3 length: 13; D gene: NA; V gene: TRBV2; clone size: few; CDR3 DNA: TGTGCCAGCATCGCCAGCGGCACAGATACGCAGTATTTT; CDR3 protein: CASIASGTDTQYF
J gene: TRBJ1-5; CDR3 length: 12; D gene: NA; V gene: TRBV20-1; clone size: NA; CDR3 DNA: TGCAGTGCCGAAGATCGGAATCAGCCCCAGCATTTT; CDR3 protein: CSAEDRNQPQHF
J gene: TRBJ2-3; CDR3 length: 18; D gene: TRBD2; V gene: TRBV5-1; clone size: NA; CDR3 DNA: TGCGCCAGCAGCTTTGCCGGGACTAGCGGGGGGAGCACAGATACGCAGTATTTT; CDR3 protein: CASSFAGTSGGSTDTQYF
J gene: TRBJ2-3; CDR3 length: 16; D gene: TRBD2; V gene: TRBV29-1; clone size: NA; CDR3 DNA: TGCAGCGCCGCCGAGGGACTAGCGGGAGGCATAGATACGCAGTATTTT; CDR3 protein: CSAAEGLAGGIDTQYF
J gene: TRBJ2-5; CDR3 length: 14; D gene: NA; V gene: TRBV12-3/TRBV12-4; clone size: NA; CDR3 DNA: TGTGCCAGCAGCCGACAGACCGATCAAGAGACCCAGTACTTC; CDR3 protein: CASSRQTDQETQYF
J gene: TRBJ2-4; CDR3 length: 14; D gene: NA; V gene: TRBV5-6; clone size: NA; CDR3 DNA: TGTGCCAGCAGCTTGGAACTAGCCAAAAACATTCAGTACTTC; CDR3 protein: CASSLELAKNIQYF
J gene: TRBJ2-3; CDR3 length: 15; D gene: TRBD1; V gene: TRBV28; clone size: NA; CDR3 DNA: TGTGCCAGCAGACTGGACAGGGCGTATGCAGATACGCAGTATTTT; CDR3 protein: CASRLDRAYADTQYF
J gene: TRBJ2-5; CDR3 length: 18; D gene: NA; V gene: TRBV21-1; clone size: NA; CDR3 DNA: TGTGCCAGCAGCATACTTTTTTGGACAGGCCAAACTTTACGAGAGCAGTACTTC; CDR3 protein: CASSILFWTGQTLREQYF
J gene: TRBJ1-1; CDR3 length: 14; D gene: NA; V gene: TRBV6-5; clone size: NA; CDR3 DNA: TGTGCCAGCACCCTCCATCCCAGGGACACTGAAGCTTTCTTT; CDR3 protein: CASTLHPRDTEAFF
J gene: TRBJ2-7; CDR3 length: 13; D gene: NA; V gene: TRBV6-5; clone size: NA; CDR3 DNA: TGTGCCAGCAGTTACGACGGAAACTACGAGCAGTACTTC; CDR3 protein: CASSYDGNYEQYF
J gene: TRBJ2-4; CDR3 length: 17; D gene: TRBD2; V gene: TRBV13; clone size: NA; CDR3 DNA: TGTGCCAGCAGCCCCTCCCTGGGGACTAGCGGGAAAGAGACCCAGCACTTC; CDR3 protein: CASSPSLGTSGKETQHF
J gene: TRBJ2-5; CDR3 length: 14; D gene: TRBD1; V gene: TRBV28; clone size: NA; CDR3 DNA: TGTGCCATCACAGGGGCAGGGGACCAAGAGACCCAGTACTTC; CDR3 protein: CAITGAGDQETQYF
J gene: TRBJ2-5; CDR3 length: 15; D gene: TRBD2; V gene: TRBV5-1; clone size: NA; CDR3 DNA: TGCGCCAGCAGCTTCGCGGGAGGGGAACAAGAGACCCAGTACTTC; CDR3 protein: CASSFAGGEQETQYF
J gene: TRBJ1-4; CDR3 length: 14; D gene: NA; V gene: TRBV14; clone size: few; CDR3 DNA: TGTGCCAGCAGCCAATCCGCCAGGCCAGAAGGACTGTTTTTT; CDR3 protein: CASSQSARPEGLFF
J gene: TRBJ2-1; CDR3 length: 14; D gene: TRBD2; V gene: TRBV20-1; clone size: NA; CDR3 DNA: TGCAGTGCCGGTTTAGCGGGAGTTCAGGAGACCCAGTTCTTC; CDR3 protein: CSAGLAGVQETQFF
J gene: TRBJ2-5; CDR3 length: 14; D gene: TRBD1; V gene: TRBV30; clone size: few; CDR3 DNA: TGTGCCTGGGGGACAGGGGATCAACAAGAGACCCAGTACTTC; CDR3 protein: CAWGTGDQQETQYF
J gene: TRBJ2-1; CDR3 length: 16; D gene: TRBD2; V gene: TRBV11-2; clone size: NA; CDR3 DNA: TGTGCCAGCAGCTTACCTAGCGGGAGTCTAGGCAATGAGCAGTTCTTC; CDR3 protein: CASSLPSGSLGNEQFF
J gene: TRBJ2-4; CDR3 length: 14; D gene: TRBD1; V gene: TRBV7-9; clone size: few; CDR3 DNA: TGTGCCAGCAGCACGACAGGGGAATTGGGGGAGCAGTACTTC; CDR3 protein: CASSTTGELGEQYF
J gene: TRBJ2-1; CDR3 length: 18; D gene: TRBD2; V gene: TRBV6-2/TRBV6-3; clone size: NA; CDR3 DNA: TGTGCCATCGCCCCGGGACTAGCGGGGGGACCCGGCCGGGATGAGCAGTTCTTC; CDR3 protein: CAIAPGLAGGPGRDEQFF
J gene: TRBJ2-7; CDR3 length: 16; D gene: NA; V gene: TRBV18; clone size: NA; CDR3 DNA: TGTGCCAGCTCACAAAAACCGGGACTCTGGCCCTACGAGCAGTACTTC; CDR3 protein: CASSQKPGLWPYEQYF
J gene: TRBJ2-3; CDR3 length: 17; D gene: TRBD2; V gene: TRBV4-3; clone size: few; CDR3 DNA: TGCGCCAGCAGCCCAGGAGGGGCTAGCGGGAGTCGTTATACGCAGTATTTT; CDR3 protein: CASSPGGASGSRYTQYF
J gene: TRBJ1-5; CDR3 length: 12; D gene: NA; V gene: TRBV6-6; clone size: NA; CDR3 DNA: TGTGCCAGCGGTTACGGTGATCAGCCCCAGCATTTT; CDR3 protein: CASGYGDQPQHF
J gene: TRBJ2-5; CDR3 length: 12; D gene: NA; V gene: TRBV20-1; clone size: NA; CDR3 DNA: TGCAGTGCAACGACGTCACGGGAGACCCAGTACTTC; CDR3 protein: CSATTSRETQYF
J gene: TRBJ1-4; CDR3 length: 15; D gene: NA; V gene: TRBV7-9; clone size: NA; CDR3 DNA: TGTGCCAGCAGCTTAGCTGCGGGGAGGGGTGAAAAACTGTTTTTT; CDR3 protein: CASSLAAGRGEKLFF
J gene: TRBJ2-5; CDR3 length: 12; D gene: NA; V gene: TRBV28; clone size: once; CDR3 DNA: TGTGCCAGCAAGGTAGAGGGTCACGGGGAGTACTTC; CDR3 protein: CASKVEGHGEYF
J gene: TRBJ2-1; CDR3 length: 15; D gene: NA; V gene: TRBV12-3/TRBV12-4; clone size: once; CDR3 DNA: TGTGCCAGCAGCCTCATGGAGGGCCAAGGTAATGAGCAGTTCTTC; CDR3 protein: CASSLMEGQGNEQFF
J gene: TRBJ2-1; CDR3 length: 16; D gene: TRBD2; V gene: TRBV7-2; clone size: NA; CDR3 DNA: TGTGCCAGCAGCTTAGCAACCCTAGCGGGGACAGAGACCCAGTTCTTC; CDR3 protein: CASSLATLAGTETQFF
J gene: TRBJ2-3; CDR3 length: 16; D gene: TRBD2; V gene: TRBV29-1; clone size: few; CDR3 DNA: TGCAGCGTAGCCCAGCTGAGCGGGGGCAGCACAGATACGCAGTATTTT; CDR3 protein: CSVAQLSGGSTDTQYF
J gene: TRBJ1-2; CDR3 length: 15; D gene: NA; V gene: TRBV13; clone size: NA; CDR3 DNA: TGTGCCAGCAGCTTATGGGTCCCAGCTAACTATGGCTACACCTTC; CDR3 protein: CASSLWVPANYGYTF
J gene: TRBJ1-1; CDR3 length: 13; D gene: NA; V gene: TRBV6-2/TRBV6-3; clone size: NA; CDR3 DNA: TGTGCCAGCAGCTCCAACAGGGTTACTGAAGCTTTCTTT; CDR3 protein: CASSSNRVTEAFF
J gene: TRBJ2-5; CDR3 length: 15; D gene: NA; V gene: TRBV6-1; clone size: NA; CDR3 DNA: TGTACCAGCAGTGGACCCGGACAAAAAGGGGAGACCCAGTACTTC; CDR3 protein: CTSSGPGQKGETQYF
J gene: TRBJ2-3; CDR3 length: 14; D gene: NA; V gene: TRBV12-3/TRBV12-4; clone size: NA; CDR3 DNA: TGTGCCAGCAGTTTCCAGGGATCGAGAAATACGCAGTATTTT; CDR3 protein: CASSFQGSRNTQYF
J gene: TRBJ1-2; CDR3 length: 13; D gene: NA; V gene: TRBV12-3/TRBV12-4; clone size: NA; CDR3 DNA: TGTGCCAGCAGGGCAGGGACCAACTATGGCTACACCTTC; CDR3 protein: CASRAGTNYGYTF
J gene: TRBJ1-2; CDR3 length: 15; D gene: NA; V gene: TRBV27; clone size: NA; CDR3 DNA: TGTGCCAGCAGTTTATCGGCAGGGTCCCACTATGGCTACACCTTC; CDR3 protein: CASSLSAGSHYGYTF
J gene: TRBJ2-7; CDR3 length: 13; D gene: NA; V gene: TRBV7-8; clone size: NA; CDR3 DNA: TGTGCCAGCAGCTGGGCAACAGGGTACGAGCAGTACTTC; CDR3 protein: CASSWATGYEQYF
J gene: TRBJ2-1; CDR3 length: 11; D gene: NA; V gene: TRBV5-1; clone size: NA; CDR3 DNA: TGCGCCAGCAGCGAGGGCTATGAGCAGTTCTTC; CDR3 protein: CASSEGYEQFF
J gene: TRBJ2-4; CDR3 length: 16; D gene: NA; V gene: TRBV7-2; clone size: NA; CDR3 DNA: TGTGCCAGCAGCTCGGCGGCAGAGCTAGCCAAAAACATTCAGTACTTC; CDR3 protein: CASSSAAELAKNIQYF
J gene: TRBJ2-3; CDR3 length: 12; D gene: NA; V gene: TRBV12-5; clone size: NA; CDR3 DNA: TGTGCTAGTGGTTTGATCACAGATACGCAGTATTTT; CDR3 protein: CASGLITDTQYF
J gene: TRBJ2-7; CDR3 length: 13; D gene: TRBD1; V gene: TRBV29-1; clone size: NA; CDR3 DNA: TGCAGCGTCAGGGACAGGGATATTTACGAGCAGTACTTC; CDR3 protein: CSVRDRDIYEQYF
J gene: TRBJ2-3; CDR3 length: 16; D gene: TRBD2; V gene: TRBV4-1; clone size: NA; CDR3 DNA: TGCGCCAGCAGCCAAGAACTAGCGGGGAGCACAGATACGCAGTATTTT; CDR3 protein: CASSQELAGSTDTQYF
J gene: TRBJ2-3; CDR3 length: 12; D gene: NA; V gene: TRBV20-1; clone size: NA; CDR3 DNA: TGCAGTACGCGGATTAGCACAGATACGCAGTATTTT; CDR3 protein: CSTRISTDTQYF
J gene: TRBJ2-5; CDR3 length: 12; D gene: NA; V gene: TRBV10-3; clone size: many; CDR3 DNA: TGTGCCATCAGTGACCCCGGGGAGACCCAGTACTTC; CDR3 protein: CAISDPGETQYF